The TCR beta chain under discussion was sequenced for a study of shared clonotypes between healthy human individuals. Overall study results and limits: Only blood underwent sampling, and tissue repertoires likely differ.

Some clones are missing from TCRdb's copy, which holds only in-frame ones; the method was immunoSEQ multiplex PCR. Of over 2 million clones in the sample, about 94% are singletons; the top ten hold more than 0.95%. This CDR3 spans 13 amino acids. The junction had 6 bases not matched to a gene; V was cut back by 5 bases and J by 6 bases. Germline V gene sequence: CDR1 LNHDA, CDR2 SQIVND (reference sequence). Terminally differentiated effector memory CD45RA+ cells were excluded from the naive CD8 cells, which were CD45RO-negative and positively selected for CCR7. All donors qualified as healthy HIV-negative adults and had experienced no recent acute infections or vaccinations. Comments on this clone: As yet, its antigen is unknown. This CDR3 is also generated by other DNA sequences in the sample.

V gene TRBV19 combines with J gene TRBJ2-7; 8 nucleotides agree with TRBD2. The receptor comes from a man aged 18 to 29 in good health. The sequencing input was naive CD8+ T cells sorted from blood. In nucleotides, the CDR3 is TGTGCCAGTAGTCCGGGACTAGGAGGCGAGCAGTACTTC. It is translated as CASSPGLGGEQYF.